Following are 12 T cell receptor beta chains from one sample sequenced in a study of blood T cell repertoires in COVID-19. The assay was immunoSEQ multiplex PCR, and TCRdb's table has in-frame clones only and misses some. The sample contains about 300,000 clones, just under 90% of which appear only once. Sequencing was done on a sample of PBMCs or T cells enriched from blood (not recorded which). These receptors were taken from a woman aged 45 to 65 who had been exposed to COVID-19.

The gene calls are TRBV19 and TRBJ1-3; D is possibly TRBD1 (5 bases). Trimming left V 4 bases short and J 5 bases short, with 18 bases between. This CDR3 comprises 16 residues. Per the germline V gene, CDR1 is LNHDA and CDR2 is SQIVND (reference sequence). The CDR3 sequence: CASSTSGMGSRNTIYF. DNA of the CDR3: TGTGCCAGTAGTACCTCAGGGATGGGGTCTCGAAACACCATATATTTT.

CDR3 loop: CASSTEQGQPQHF. CDR3 DNA: TGCGCCAGCAGCACTGAACAGGGGCAGCCCCAGCATTTT. This chain links TRBV5-1 with TRBJ1-5; 7 positions agree with TRBD1. The CDR3 totals 13 residues. The J segment lost 7 bases and the V segment lost 4 bases, leaving 5 bases of the junction unmatched. Per the germline V gene, CDR1 is SGHRS and CDR2 is YFSETQ.

This rearrangement joins TRBV24-1 to TRBJ2-7; D possibly corresponds to TRBD2 (6 bases). Per germline, CDR1 KGHDR and CDR2 SFDVKD. Trimming pared 3 bases from V and 2 bases from J, leaving 10 bases between. The CDR3 contains 14 residues. The CDR3 region has the DNA TGTGCCACCAGTGATCCCCGGAGGGCCTACGAGCAGTACTTC. It specifies CATSDPRRAYEQYF.

The chain has TRBV5-1 and TRBJ1-6; D is perhaps TRBD1 (6 bases). The CDR3 is made up of 15 amino acids. CDR1 is SGHRS and CDR2 is YFSETQ in the germline V gene. Trimming removed 0 bases at V and 13 bases at J, with 17 bases between. Written as DNA, the CDR3 is TGCGCCAGCAGCTTGGAGGGGGACCTTACAACGCCCCTCCACTTT. Amino acid sequence: CASSLEGDLTTPLHF.

V is TRBV27 and J is TRBJ2-7; 9 bases map to TRBD1. From germline, CDR1 is MNHEY and CDR2 SMNVEV (reference sequence). V gave up 1 base and J gave up 7 bases; unmatched junction bases: 11. The CDR3 spans 16 residues. This chain's CDR3 is CASSLLGTGGAREQYF. Here the CDR3 DNA reads TGTGCCAGCAGTTTATTAGGTACAGGGGGCGCGAGGGAGCAGTACTTC.

The chain has TRBV2 and TRBJ2-2, with 12 bases aligning to TRBD2. Germline V CDR1 and CDR2: SNHLY, FYNNEI. This CDR3 contains 18 residues. V lost 7 bases, J lost 1 base, and 10 bases stayed unmatched. CDR3 sequence (DNA): TGTGCCAGCACAATGATTCTAGCGGGGGGGAGGAACACCGGGGAGCTGTTTTTT. Its protein is CASTMILAGGRNTGELFF.

Only one count was recorded for this clone. The chain links TRBV2 to TRBJ1-4; D ambiguous. The CDR3 runs to 12 residues. The V end was cut by 4 bases, the J end by 8 bases, with 8 bases between. Looked up from germline, CDR1 is SNHLY and CDR2 is FYNNEI. CDR3 nucleotide sequence: TGTGCCAGCAGTGGAGGGCGGGAAAAACTGTTTTTT. Its translation is CASSGGREKLFF. Drawing the rest from reference TRBV2 and TRBJ1-4, the complete variable domain is EPEVTQTPSHQVTQMGQEVILRCVPISNHLYFYWYRQILGQKVEFLVSFYNNEISEKSEIFDDQFSVERPDGSNFTLKIRSTKLEDSAMYFCASSGGREKLFFGSGTQLSVL.

The chain joins TRBV5-6 to TRBJ1-4; D is possibly TRBD1 (5 bases). V was trimmed by 1 base and J by 3 bases, leaving 13 bases between them. This CDR3 comprises 16 residues. The germline V gene has CDR1 SGHDT and CDR2 YYEEEE. CDR3 residues: CASSLRGFMPNEKLFF. CDR3 sequence (DNA): TGTGCCAGCAGCTTGAGGGGATTCATGCCTAATGAAAAACTGTTTTTT.

V usage is TRBV30 and J usage is TRBJ1-4, with a possible D match to TRBD1 (5 bases). V lost 4 bases and J 7 bases, leaving 19 bases between the germline ends. Germline V gene sequence: CDR1 GTSNPN, CDR2 SVGIG (reference sequence). This CDR3 spans 15 amino acids. CDR3 nucleotides: TGTGCCTGGACTCATAATGGGGCCAACGGTGAAAAACTGTTTTTT. Residues: CAWTHNGANGEKLFF.

This chain connects TRBV9 to TRBJ2-7; TRBD1 matches 9 bases. V lost 4 bases, J lost 0 bases, and 2 bases stayed unmatched. Germline V gives CDR1 SGDLS, CDR2 YYNGEE. The CDR3 totals 14 residues. CDR3 nucleotide sequence: TGTGCCAGCAGCACGACAGGGGGCTCCTACGAGCAGTACTTC. It is translated as CASSTTGGSYEQYF.

This chain links TRBV5-1 with TRBJ2-7; 9 bases line up with TRBD1. The CDR3 runs 14 residues. Germline trimming cut 2 bases from V and 5 bases from J; bases unmatched to any gene: 5. Germline V gives CDR1 SGHRS, CDR2 YFSETQ. The CDR3 DNA sequence: TGCGCCAGCAGCTTTAGGACAGGGGCCAACGAGCAGTACTTC. It specifies CASSFRTGANEQYF.

The DNA for the CDR3 is TGTGCCAGCAGCTTGGACAGACAGCAGCACCAGCCCCAGCATTTT. Translating it yields CASSLDRQQHQPQHF. The chain is built from TRBV11-2 and TRBJ1-5, with D tentatively TRBD1 (6 bases). Trimming left V 3 bases short and J 7 bases short, with 16 bases between. Germline V CDR1 and CDR2: SGHAT, FQNNGV. CDR3 size: 15 residues.